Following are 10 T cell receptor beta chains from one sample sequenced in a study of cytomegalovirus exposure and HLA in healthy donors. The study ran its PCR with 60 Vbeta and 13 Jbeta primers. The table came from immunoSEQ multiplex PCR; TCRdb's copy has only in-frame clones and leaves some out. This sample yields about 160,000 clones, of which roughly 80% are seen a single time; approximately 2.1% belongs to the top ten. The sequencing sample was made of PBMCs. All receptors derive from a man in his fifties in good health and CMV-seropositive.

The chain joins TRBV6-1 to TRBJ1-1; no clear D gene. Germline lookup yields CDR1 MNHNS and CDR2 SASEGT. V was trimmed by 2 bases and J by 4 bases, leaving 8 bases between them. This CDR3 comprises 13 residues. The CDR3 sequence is CASSELGSTEAFF. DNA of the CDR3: TGTGCCAGCAGTGAACTAGGCTCCACTGAAGCTTTCTTT.

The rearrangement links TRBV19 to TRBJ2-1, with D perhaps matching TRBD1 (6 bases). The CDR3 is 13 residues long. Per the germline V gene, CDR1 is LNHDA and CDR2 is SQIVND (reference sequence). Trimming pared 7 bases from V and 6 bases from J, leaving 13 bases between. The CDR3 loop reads CASTRRGGNEQFF. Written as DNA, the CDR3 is TGTGCCAGTACCCGACGAGGGGGCAATGAGCAGTTCTTC.

CDR3 residues: CASSYRSGANVLTF. In nucleotides, the CDR3 is TGTGCCAGCAGTTACCGCTCTGGGGCCAACGTCCTGACTTTC. The chain couples TRBV6-6 to TRBJ2-6; D is uncertain. Germline CDR1 is MNHNY and CDR2 is SVGAGI (reference sequence). The CDR3 is made up of 14 amino acids. V dropped 2 bases and J dropped 0 bases, with 2 bases sitting between them.

The CDR3 is CASGCDRSPYGYTF. CDR3 nucleotides: TGTGCCAGCGGCTGTGACAGGTCCCCCTATGGCTACACCTTC. The chain links TRBV21-1 to TRBJ1-2; TRBD1 is the table's D call and was not checked against the DNA. TRBV21-1 represents a pseudogene. There are 14 residues in the CDR3.

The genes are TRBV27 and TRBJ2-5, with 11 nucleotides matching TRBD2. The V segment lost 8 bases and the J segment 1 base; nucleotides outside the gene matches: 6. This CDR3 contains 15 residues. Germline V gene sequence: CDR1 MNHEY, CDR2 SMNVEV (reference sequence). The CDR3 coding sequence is TGTGCCAGCTGTGATGGGACTAGCGGCCAAGAGACCCAGTACTTC. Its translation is CASCDGTSGQETQYF.

The CDR3, as DNA: TGTGCCAGCTCACCACGACAGGTCAACGAGCAGTACTTC. Its translation is CASSPRQVNEQYF. This chain connects TRBV18 to TRBJ2-7; D is possibly TRBD1 (6 bases). CDR3 length equals 13 residues. Looked up from germline, CDR1 is KGHSH and CDR2 is LQKENI. V was clipped by 1 base and J by 5 bases, with 9 bases between them.

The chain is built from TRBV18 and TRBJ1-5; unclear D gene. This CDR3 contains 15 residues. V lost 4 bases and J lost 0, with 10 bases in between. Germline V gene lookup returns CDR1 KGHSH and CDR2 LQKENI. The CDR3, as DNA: TGTGCCAGCTCACAAGCGGACGATAGCAATCAGCCCCAGCATTTT. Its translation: CASSQADDSNQPQHF.

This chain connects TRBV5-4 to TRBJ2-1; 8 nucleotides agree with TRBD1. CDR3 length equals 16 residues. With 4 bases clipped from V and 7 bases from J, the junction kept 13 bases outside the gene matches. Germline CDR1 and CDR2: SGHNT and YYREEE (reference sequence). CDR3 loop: CASSPRADRDGNEQFF. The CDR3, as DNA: TGTGCCAGCAGCCCCCGAGCGGACAGGGACGGGAATGAGCAGTTCTTC. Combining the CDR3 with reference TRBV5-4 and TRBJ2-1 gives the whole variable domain ETGVTQSPTHLIKTRGQQVTLRCSSQSGHNTVSWYQQALGQGPQFIFQYYREEENGRGNFPPRFSGLQFPNYSSELNVNALELDDSALYLCASSPRADRDGNEQFFGPGTRLTVL.

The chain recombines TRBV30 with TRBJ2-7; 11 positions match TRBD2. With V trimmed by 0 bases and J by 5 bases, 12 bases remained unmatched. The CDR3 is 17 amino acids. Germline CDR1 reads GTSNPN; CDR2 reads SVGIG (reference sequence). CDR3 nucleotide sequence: TGTGCCTGGAGTGTTGAGATAGCGGGGGGGCCTTTAAACGAGCAGTACTTC. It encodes CAWSVEIAGGPLNEQYF.

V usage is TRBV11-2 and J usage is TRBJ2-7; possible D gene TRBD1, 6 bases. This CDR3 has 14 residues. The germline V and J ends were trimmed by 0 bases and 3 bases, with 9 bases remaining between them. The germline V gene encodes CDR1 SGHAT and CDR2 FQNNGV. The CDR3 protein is CASSLEGGIYEQYF. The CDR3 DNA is TGTGCCAGCAGCTTAGAAGGGGGAATCTACGAGCAGTACTTC.